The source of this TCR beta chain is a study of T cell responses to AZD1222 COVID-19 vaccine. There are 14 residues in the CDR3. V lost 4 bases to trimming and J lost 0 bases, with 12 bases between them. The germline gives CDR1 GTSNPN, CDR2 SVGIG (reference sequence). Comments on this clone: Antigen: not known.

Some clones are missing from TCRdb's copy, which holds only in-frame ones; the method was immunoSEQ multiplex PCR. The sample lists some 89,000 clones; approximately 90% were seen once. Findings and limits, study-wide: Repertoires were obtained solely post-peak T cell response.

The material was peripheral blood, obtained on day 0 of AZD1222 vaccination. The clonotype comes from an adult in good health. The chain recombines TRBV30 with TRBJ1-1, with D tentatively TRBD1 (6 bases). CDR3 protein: CAWINRVLNTEAFF. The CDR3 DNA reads TGTGCCTGGATTAACAGGGTGCTGAACACTGAAGCTTTCTTT.